The next 9 T cell receptor beta chains were all read from a single sample in a study of blood T cells in healthy people across ages. The authors ran a second PCR of 7 to 11 cycles using a sample-barcoded 5' primer and a J-beta primer mix. TCRdb ran MiXCR on the 5' RACE reads and lists one entry per CDR3 protein. Of about 1.4 million distinct CDR3 sequences in the sample, 45% to 70% were seen once. The sample was blood. Receptor source: a man between 18 and 29 years old in good health.

The rearrangement joins TRBV6-4 to TRBJ2-3, with D tentatively TRBD2 (6 bases). The ends were cut back, 6 bases at V and 5 bases at J, with 12 bases in the middle. Germline CDR1 MRHNA, CDR2 SNTAGT. The CDR3 has 13 residues. CDR3 DNA sequence: TGTGCCAGCAGGGATATGGGAGGAGATACGCAGTATTTT. Translation: CASRDMGGDTQYF.

This clonotype was counted a single time. The chain carries TRBV4-1 and TRBJ2-1; perhaps D is TRBD1 or TRBD2 (6 bases each). V was pared by 2 bases and J by 10 bases, with 18 bases between. The CDR3 totals 15 residues. From germline, CDR1 is MGHRA and CDR2 YSYEKL. The CDR3 nucleotides read TGCGCCAGCAGCCAAAGGGGGGACACCTCCTACGAGCAGTTCTTC. Protein: CASSQRGDTSYEQFF.

This clonotype was observed a few times. The gene calls are TRBV7-9 and TRBJ2-3; D remains ambiguous. The CDR3 contains 10 residues. From germline, CDR1 is SEHNR and CDR2 FQNEAQ (reference sequence). Trimming left V 8 bases short and J 4 bases short, with 4 bases between. The CDR3 loop reads CASEPDTQYF. CDR3 DNA sequence: TGTGCCAGCGAGCCAGATACGCAGTATTTT.

The chain couples TRBV20-1 to TRBJ1-5; D gene unclear. This CDR3 has 12 amino acids. Looked up from germline, CDR1 is DFQATT and CDR2 is SNEGSKA (reference sequence). V was trimmed by 3 bases and J by 3 bases, leaving 6 bases between them. CDR3 sequence (DNA): TGCAGTGCTAGTCAGTACAATCAGCCCCAGCATTTT. Residues: CSASQYNQPQHF.

This clonotype occurred once. The CDR3 spells CATSGGGATNEKLFF. CDR3 in DNA: TGTGCCACCAGCGGGGGAGGCGCAACTAATGAAAAACTGTTTTTT. The gene calls are TRBV15 and TRBJ1-4, with D perhaps matching TRBD1 (5 bases). Germline CDR1 LNHNV, CDR2 YYDKDF (reference sequence). Trimming took 5 bases from V and 0 from J, leaving 10 bases between them. The CDR3 sequence is 15 residues long.

This chain links TRBV25-1 with TRBJ2-5, with D hard to call. This CDR3 comprises 15 residues. Trimming shortened V by 2 bases and J by 1 base, and 11 bases separated the two germline ends. Per the germline V gene, CDR1 is MGHDK and CDR2 is SYGVNS. DNA of the CDR3: TGTGCCAGCAGTGAACGATCGAATATCCAAGAGACCCAGTACTTC. Encoded protein: CASSERSNIQETQYF.

This clonotype has just a few counts. V gene TRBV20-1 combines with J gene TRBJ1-5; D perhaps matches TRBD1 (6 bases). CDR3 size: 12 residues. Germline V CDR1 and CDR2: DFQATT, SNEGSKA (reference sequence). V was trimmed by 4 bases and J by 4 bases, leaving 8 bases between them. In nucleotides, the CDR3 is TGCAGTGCTATCCAGGGGAATCAGCCCCAGCATTTT. This codes for CSAIQGNQPQHF.

This clonotype occurred a few times. The V gene is TRBV4-2, the J gene TRBJ1-2, with a tentative D call TRBD1 (6 bases). This CDR3 comprises 15 residues. CDR1 is LGHNA and CDR2 is YNFKEQ in the germline V gene. Trimming removed 4 bases from V and 5 bases from J, with 17 bases in between. The CDR3 nucleotides are TGTGCCAGCAGCCCCTATGGGGACAACCAATATGGCTACACCTTC. It encodes CASSPYGDNQYGYTF.

There are a few counts of this clonotype. The chain couples TRBV4-1 to TRBJ2-3; D uncertain. CDR1 and CDR2 (germline): MGHRA, YSYEKL. CDR3 length: 19 residues. V shed 1 base and J shed 0 bases, with 20 bases lying between them. The DNA of the CDR3 is TGCGCCAGCAGCCAAGCCCCTGGGGTTCGGCGGACCAGCACAGATACGCAGTATTTT. It codes for CASSQAPGVRRTSTDTQYF.